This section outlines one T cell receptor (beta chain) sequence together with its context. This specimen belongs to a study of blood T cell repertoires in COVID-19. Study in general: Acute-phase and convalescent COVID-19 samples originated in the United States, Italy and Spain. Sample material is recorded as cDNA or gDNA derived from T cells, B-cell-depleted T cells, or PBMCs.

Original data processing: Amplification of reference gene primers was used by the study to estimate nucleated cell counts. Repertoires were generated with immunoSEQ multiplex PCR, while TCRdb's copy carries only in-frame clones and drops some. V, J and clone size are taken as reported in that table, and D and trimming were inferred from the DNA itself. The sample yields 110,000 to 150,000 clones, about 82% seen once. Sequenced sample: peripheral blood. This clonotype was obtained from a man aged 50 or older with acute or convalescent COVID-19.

The CDR3 sequence: CASSLGRGNEQFF. Written as DNA, the CDR3 is TGTGCCAGCAGCTTGGGGCGGGGGAATGAGCAGTTCTTC. The gene calls are TRBV5-6 and TRBJ2-1; TRBD2 agrees at 7 bases. In germline, CDR1 is SGHDT, CDR2 YYEEEE. The CDR3 loop spans 13 amino acids. V was pared by 0 bases and J by 7 bases, with 1 base of the junction left unmatched.